Sequencing of this TCR beta chain was carried out in a study of read filtering for tumor transcriptome and immune sequencing. Study background: The cohort had some 16 men and under 15 women aged about 47 to 80, mean around 63 years.

Molecular barcoded adaptors covering alpha/delta and beta/gamma chains were used on approximately 400 ng RNA. TCRdb reprocessed the reads via MiXCR and lists one record per CDR3 protein. The data show 45,000 to 55,000 distinct CDR3 sequences, roughly 19% seen once. This CDR3 has 16 amino acids. Trimming left V 0 bases short and J 4 bases short, with 16 bases between. CDR1 is ENHRY, CDR2 SYGVKD, per germline. Ten or more counts support this clonotype. Its antigen remains unidentified. Study results and caveats: IR-seq and RNA-seq agreed better without single-read clonotypes. Sorted CD138-negative bone marrow cells were not purified T cells.

Sequencing was carried out using a population of CD138-negative cells sorted from bone marrow. The chain combines TRBV10-3 with TRBJ2-7, with a weak D call TRBD1 (5 bases). The sequence was obtained from a donor older than 35 with multiple myeloma. This CDR3 reads CAISESGQAMGYEQYF. The CDR3 coding sequence is TGTGCCATCAGTGAGTCGGGGCAGGCCATGGGATACGAGCAGTACTTC.